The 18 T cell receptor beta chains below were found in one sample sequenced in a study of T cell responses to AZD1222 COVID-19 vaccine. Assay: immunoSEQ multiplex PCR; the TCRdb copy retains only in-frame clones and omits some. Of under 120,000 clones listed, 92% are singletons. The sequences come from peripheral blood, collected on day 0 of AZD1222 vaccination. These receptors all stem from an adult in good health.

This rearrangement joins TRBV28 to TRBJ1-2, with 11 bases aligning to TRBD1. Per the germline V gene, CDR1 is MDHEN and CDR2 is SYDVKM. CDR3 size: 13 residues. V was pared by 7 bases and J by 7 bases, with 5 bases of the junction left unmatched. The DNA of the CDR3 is TGTGCCAGCACCGGACAGGGGGCCAGTGGCTACACCTTC. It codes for CASTGQGASGYTF.

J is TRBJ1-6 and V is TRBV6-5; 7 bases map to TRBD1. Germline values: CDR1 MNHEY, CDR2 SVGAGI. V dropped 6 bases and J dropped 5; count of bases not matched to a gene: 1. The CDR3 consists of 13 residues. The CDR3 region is CASRGTDNSPLHF. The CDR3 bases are TGTGCCAGCAGGGGGACAGATAATTCACCCCTCCACTTT.

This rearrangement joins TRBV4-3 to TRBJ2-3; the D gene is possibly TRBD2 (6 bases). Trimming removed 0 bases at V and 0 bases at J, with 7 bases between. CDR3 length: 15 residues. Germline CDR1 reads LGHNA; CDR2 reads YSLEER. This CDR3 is CASSQDSGSTDTQYF. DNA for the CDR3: TGCGCCAGCAGCCAAGATAGCGGTAGCACAGATACGCAGTATTTT.

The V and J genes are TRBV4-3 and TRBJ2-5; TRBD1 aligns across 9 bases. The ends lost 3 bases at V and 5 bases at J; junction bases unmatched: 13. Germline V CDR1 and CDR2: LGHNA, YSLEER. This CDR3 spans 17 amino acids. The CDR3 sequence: CASSQQPGTGIGETQYF. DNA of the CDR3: TGCGCCAGCAGCCAGCAGCCCGGGACAGGGATCGGGGAGACCCAGTACTTC.

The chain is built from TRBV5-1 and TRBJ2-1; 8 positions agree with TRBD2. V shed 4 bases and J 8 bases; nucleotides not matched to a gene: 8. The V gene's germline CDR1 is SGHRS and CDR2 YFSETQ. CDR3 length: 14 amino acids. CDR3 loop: CASSVGTSLDEQFF. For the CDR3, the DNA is TGCGCCAGCAGCGTCGGGACTAGTTTAGATGAGCAGTTCTTC.

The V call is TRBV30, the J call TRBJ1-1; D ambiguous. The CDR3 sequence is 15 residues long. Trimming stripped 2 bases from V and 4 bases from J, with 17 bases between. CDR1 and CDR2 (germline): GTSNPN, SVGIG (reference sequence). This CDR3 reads CAWSTRQVLVTEAFF. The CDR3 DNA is TGTGCCTGGAGTACGAGACAAGTGTTGGTCACTGAAGCTTTCTTT.

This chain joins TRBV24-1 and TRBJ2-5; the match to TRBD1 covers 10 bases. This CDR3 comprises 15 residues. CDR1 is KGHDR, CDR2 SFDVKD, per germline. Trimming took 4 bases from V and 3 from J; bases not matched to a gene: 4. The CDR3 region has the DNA TGTGCCACCAGTGACTCGGGACAGGGGAAAGAGACCCAGTACTTC. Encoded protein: CATSDSGQGKETQYF.

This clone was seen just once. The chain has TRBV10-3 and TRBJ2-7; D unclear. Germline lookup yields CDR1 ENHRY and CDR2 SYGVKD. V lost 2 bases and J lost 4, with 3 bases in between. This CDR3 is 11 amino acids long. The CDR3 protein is CAISENYEQYF. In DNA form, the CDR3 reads TGTGCCATCAGTGAGAATTACGAGCAGTACTTC.

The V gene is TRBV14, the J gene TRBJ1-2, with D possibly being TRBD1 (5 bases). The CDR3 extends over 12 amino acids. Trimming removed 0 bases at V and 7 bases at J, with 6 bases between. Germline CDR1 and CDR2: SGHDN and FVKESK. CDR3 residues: CASSQDRVGYTF. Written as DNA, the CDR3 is TGTGCCAGCAGCCAAGACAGGGTTGGCTACACCTTC.

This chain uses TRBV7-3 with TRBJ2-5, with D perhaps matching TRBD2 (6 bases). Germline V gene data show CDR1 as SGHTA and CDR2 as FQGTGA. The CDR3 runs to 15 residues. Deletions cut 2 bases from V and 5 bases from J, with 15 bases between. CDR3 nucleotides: TGTGCCAGCAGCTTAGGGAGGTCGAATCGGGAGACCCAGTACTTC. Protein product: CASSLGRSNRETQYF.

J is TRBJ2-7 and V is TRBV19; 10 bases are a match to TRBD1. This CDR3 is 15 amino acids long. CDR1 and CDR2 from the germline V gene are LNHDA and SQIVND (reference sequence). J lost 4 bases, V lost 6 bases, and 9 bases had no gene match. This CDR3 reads CASRLRDRGVYEQYF. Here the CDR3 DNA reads TGTGCCAGTAGGCTACGGGACAGGGGCGTGTACGAGCAGTACTTC.

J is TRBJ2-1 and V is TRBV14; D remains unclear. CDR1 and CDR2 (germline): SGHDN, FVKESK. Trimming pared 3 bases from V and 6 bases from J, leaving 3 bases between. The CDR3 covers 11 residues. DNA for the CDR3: TGTGCCAGCAGCCATAGCAATGAGCAGTTCTTC. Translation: CASSHSNEQFF.

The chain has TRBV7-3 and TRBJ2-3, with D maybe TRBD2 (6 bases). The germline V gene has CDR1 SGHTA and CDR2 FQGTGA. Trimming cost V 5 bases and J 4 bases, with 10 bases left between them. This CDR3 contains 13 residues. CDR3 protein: CASSTTGADTQYF. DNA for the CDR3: TGTGCCAGCAGCACGACGGGGGCAGATACGCAGTATTTT.

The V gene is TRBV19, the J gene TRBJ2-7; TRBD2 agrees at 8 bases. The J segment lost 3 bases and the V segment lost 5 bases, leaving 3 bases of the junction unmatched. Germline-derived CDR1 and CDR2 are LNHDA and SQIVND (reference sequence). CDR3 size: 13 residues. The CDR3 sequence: CASSRSGNYEQYF. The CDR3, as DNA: TGTGCCAGTAGTCGTAGCGGGAACTACGAGCAGTACTTC.

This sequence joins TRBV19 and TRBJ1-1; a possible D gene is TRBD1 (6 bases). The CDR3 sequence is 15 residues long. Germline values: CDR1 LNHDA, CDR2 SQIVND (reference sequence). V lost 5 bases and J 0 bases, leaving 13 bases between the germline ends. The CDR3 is CASSSGDTLNTEAFF. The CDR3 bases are TGTGCCAGTAGTTCAGGGGACACCTTGAACACTGAAGCTTTCTTT.

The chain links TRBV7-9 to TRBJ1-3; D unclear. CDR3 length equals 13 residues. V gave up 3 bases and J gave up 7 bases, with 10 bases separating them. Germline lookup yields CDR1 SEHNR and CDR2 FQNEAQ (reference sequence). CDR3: CASSFLTANTIYF. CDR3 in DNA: TGTGCCAGCAGCTTTTTGACGGCGAACACCATATATTTT. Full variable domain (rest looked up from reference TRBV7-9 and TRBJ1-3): DTGVSQNPRHKITKRGQNVTFRCDPISEHNRLYWYRQTLGQGPEFLTYFQNEAQLEKSRLLSDRFSAERPKGSFSTLEIQRTEQGDSAMYLCASSFLTANTIYFGEGSWLTVV.

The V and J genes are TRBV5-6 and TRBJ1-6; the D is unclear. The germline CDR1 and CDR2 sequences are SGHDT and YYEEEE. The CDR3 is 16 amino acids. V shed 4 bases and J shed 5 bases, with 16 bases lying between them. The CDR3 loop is CASSRGRAANNSPLHF. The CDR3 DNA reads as TGTGCCAGCAGCCGGGGTAGGGCAGCTAATAATTCACCCCTCCACTTT.

CDR3 nucleotide sequence: TGTGCCAGCAGCTGGACGCAGGACAGACAGAACACCATATATTTT. Encoded protein: CASSWTQDRQNTIYF. The chain couples TRBV6-6 to TRBJ1-3; a possible D gene is TRBD1 (6 bases). Deletions cut 6 bases from V and 7 bases from J, with 19 bases between. Germline V lookup: CDR1 MNHNY, CDR2 SVGAGI (reference sequence). There are 15 residues in the CDR3.